Below are 15 T cell receptor beta chains sequenced from a single sample in a study of identical twins. TCRdb analysed the 5' RACE reads with MiXCR anew, one entry per CDR3 protein. The table records roughly 350,000 distinct CDR3 sequences, around 9.7% of them present only once. Sequenced material: naive T cells sorted from blood. The origin of the receptors is a woman aged 50 to 65 in good health.

At least ten counts were recorded for this clonotype. J is TRBJ2-1 and V is TRBV7-9, with 8 positions matching TRBD2. This CDR3 is 16 amino acids long. With V trimmed by 1 base and J by 8 bases, 10 bases remained unmatched. Germline V CDR1 and CDR2: SEHNR, FQNEAQ (reference sequence). CDR3 in amino acids: CASSLGTASGRDEQFF. The DNA of the CDR3 is TGTGCCAGCAGCTTAGGGACGGCTAGCGGGCGTGATGAGCAGTTCTTC.

This clonotype occurred many times. V is TRBV5-1 and J is TRBJ1-2; D unclear. The CDR3 length is 11 residues. Trimming took 4 bases from V and 8 from J, leaving 9 bases between them. In germline, CDR1 is SGHRS, CDR2 YFSETQ. CDR3 sequence (DNA): TGCGCCAGCAGCCCTGGGTGGGGCTACACCTTC. Translated, it gives CASSPGWGYTF.

The V call is TRBV5-1, the J call TRBJ2-1; 9 bases are a match to TRBD2. Germline assignment: CDR1 SGHRS and CDR2 YFSETQ. The CDR3 has 18 residues. Losses at the gene ends were 0 bases for V and 6 bases for J; bases not matched to a gene: 13. The DNA for the CDR3 is TGCGCCAGCAGCTTGGACCCTCCCGGGGCGGGAGGGCCCAATGAGCAGTTCTTC. Its protein product is CASSLDPPGAGGPNEQFF.

This chain joins TRBV23-1 and TRBJ2-5, with D maybe TRBD1 (5 bases). TRBV23-1 is an ORF, and what it does is uncertain. This CDR3 has 13 residues. This CDR3 is CAPVKGRRETQYF. CDR3 DNA sequence: TGCGCACCAGTCAAGGGGCGACGGGAGACCCAGTACTTC.

A few counts support this clonotype. The chain is built from TRBV5-6 and TRBJ2-3, with D unclear. The CDR3 is made up of 12 amino acids. Germline CDR1 SGHDT, CDR2 YYEEEE. V dropped 4 bases and J dropped 4 bases, with 7 bases sitting between them. CDR3 region: CASSRTPDTQYF. CDR3 DNA: TGTGCCAGCAGCCGAACCCCAGATACGCAGTATTTT.

This clonotype has a count of ten or more. The rearrangement links TRBV12-3 or TRBV12-4 to TRBJ2-7; tentative D call: TRBD2 (5 bases). V lost 8 bases and J lost 2, with 16 bases in between. The CDR3 has 14 residues. The CDR3, as DNA: TGTGCCAGCTCCTCGGGAAGGTTTCCCTACGAGCAGTACTTC. This translates into CASSSGRFPYEQYF.

This clonotype was seen ten or more times. The chain has TRBV5-1 and TRBJ2-1; TRBD1 might be the D (5 bases). Germline V lookup: CDR1 SGHRS, CDR2 YFSETQ. The V and J ends lost 3 bases and 2 bases respectively, with 12 bases between them. This CDR3 is built from 15 residues. The CDR3 nucleotides are TGCGCCAGCAGCTCCCTAGACAGAGCCTACAATGAGCAGTTCTTC. This gives the protein CASSSLDRAYNEQFF. The complete variable domain, with remaining parts taken from reference TRBV5-1 and TRBJ2-1, reads KAGVTQTPRYLIKTRGQQVTLSCSPISGHRSVSWYQQTPGQGLQFLFEYFSETQRNKGNFPGRFSGRQFSNSRSEMNVSTLELGDSALYLCASSSLDRAYNEQFFGPGTRLTVL.

J is TRBJ2-7 and V is TRBV12-3 or TRBV12-4; D remains ambiguous. This CDR3 contains 13 residues. The germline V and J ends were trimmed by 5 bases and 2 bases, with 10 bases remaining between them. The CDR3 sequence: CASSARPAYEQYF. CDR3 bases: TGTGCCAGCAGTGCCAGACCAGCCTACGAGCAGTACTTC.

The rearrangement uses TRBV20-1 and TRBJ2-3, with 12 bases fitting TRBD2. The CDR3 has 15 amino acids. V dropped 5 bases and J dropped 3; count of bases not matched to a gene: 6. The germline V gene encodes CDR1 DFQATT and CDR2 SNEGSKA (reference sequence). The CDR3 DNA reads as TGCAGTGCTTTACATCTAGCGGGAGGGACAGATACGCAGTATTTT. This translates into CSALHLAGGTDTQYF.

CDR3 sequence (DNA): TGTGCCAGCAGTGAACGGCAGCTAGCCAAAAACATTCAGTACTTC. It specifies CASSERQLAKNIQYF. The chain links TRBV27 to TRBJ2-4; D remains unclear. Germline values: CDR1 MNHEY, CDR2 SMNVEV (reference sequence). V was pared by 5 bases and J by 0 bases, with 11 bases between. The CDR3 runs 15 residues.

This clonotype occurred a few times. V gene TRBV5-5 combines with J gene TRBJ2-7, with 8 nucleotides matching TRBD1. Germline V CDR1 and CDR2: SGHKS, YYEKEE (reference sequence). V gave up 4 bases and J gave up 0 bases; unmatched junction bases: 6. This CDR3 region has 15 residues. CDR3 sequence reads: CASSIGQGRSYEQYF. The DNA for the CDR3 is TGTGCCAGCAGCATCGGACAGGGCCGCTCCTACGAGCAGTACTTC.

This clonotype turned up a few times. The chain carries TRBV27 and TRBJ1-5; D is ambiguous. The CDR3 runs 14 residues. V was cut by 7 bases and J by 1 base, with 11 bases left in between. The V gene's germline CDR1 is MNHEY and CDR2 SMNVEV (reference sequence). The CDR3 loop reads CASKAGPSNQPQHF. The CDR3 DNA follows: TGTGCCAGCAAGGCAGGACCGAGCAATCAGCCCCAGCATTTT.

V is TRBV14 and J is TRBJ1-2; D call uncertain. V was cut by 3 bases and J by 4 bases, with 6 bases left in between. Germline V gene sequence: CDR1 SGHDN, CDR2 FVKESK. The CDR3 sequence is 12 residues long. The CDR3 region is CASSQAVYGYTF. In DNA form, the CDR3 reads TGTGCCAGCAGCCAGGCAGTCTATGGCTACACCTTC.

This clonotype was seen more than once but under ten times. The genes are TRBV24-1 and TRBJ2-3; D assignment may be TRBD1 or TRBD2 (5 bases each). CDR1 is KGHDR and CDR2 is SFDVKD in the germline V gene. This CDR3 contains 14 residues. Trimming removed 5 bases from V and 1 base from J, with 9 bases in between. CDR3 DNA sequence: TGTGCCACCAGTGTCCGGGGCGGCACAGATACGCAGTATTTT. Protein product: CATSVRGGTDTQYF.

Concerning this clonotype: This sequence may be a read error, since a much larger clone differs from it by one base. The chain is built from TRBV24-1 and TRBJ2-3; TRBD2 matches 7 bases. Germline V CDR1 and CDR2: KGHDR, SFDVKD. This CDR3 has 16 residues. CDR3 in amino acids: CATSDRTSVNLDTRYF. The CDR3 bases are TGTGCCACCAGTGATCGAACTAGCGTTAATCTAGATACGCGGTATTTT.